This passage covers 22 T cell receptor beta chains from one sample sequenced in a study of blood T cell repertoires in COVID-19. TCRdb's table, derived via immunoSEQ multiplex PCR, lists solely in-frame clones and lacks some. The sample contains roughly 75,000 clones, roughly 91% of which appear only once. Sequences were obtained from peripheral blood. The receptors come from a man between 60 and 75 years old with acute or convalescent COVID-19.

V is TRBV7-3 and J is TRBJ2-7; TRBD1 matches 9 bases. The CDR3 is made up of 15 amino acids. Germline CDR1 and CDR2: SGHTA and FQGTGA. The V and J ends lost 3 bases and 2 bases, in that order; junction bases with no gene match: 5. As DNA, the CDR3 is TGTGCCAGCAGCTTTAGGACAGGGGTTCCCTACGAGCAGTACTTC. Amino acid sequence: CASSFRTGVPYEQYF.

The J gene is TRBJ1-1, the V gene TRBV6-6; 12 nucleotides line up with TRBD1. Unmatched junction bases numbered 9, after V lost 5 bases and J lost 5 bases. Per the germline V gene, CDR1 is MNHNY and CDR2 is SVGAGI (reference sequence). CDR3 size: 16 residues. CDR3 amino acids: CASSGGTGGGRTEAFF. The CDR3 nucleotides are TGTGCCAGCAGTGGGGGGACAGGGGGCGGGAGAACTGAAGCTTTCTTT.

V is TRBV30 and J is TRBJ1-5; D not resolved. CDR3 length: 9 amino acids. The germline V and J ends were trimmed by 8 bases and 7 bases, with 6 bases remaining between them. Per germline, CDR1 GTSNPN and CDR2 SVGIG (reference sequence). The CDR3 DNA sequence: TGTGCCCATTCACAGCCCCAGCATTTT. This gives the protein CAHSQPQHF.

The CDR3 DNA reads as TGTGCCAGCAGCCAGAGCGGCGTCCTACCCCTCCACTTT. Protein: CASSQSGVLPLHF. J is TRBJ1-6 and V is TRBV14, with D unclear. The V gene's germline CDR1 is SGHDN and CDR2 FVKESK. V lost 3 bases, J lost 12 bases, and 12 bases lay in between. The CDR3 totals 13 residues.

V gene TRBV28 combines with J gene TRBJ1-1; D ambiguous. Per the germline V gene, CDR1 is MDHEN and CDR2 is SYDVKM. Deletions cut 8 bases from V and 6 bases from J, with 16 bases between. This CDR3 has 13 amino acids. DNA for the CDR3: TGTGCCAGCTCTGCCCCATCCTACGCTGAAGCTTTCTTT. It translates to CASSAPSYAEAFF. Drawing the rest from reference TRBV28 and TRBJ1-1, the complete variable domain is DVKVTQSSRYLVKRTGEKVFLECVQDMDHENMFWYRQDPGLGLRLIYFSYDVKMKEKGDIPEGYSVSREKKERFSLILESASTNQTSMYLCASSAPSYAEAFFGQGTRLTVV.

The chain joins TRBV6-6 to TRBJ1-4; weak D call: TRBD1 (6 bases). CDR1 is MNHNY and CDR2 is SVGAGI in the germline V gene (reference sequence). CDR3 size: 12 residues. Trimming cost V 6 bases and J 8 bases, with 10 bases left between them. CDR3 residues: CASRTGREKLFF. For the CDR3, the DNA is TGTGCCAGCAGGACAGGACGGGAAAAACTGTTTTTT.

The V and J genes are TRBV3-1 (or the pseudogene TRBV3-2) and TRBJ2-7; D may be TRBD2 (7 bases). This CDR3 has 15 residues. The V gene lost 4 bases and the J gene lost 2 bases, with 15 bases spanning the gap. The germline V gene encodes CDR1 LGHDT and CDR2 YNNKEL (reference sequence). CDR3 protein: CASSLRGAGAYEQYF. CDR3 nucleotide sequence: TGTGCCAGCAGCCTAAGGGGGGCGGGAGCCTACGAGCAGTACTTC.

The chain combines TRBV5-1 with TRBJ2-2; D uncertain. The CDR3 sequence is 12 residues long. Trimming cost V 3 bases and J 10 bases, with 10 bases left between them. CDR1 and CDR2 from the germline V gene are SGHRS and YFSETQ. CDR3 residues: CASSSAPEELFF. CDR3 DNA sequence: TGCGCCAGCAGCTCAGCGCCGGAGGAGCTGTTTTTT.

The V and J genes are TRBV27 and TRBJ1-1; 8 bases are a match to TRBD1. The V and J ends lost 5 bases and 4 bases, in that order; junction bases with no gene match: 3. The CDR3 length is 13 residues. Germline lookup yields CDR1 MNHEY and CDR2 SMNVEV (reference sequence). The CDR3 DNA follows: TGTGCCAGCAGTCTCGACAGGGGCACTGAAGCTTTCTTT. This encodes CASSLDRGTEAFF.

CDR3 in amino acids: CASSRSGSGTDTQYF. CDR3 DNA sequence: TGCGCCAGCAGCCGTAGCGGGAGTGGCACAGATACGCAGTATTTT. The rearrangement uses TRBV5-1 and TRBJ2-3, with 9 bases identical to TRBD2. The V gene's germline CDR1 is SGHRS and CDR2 YFSETQ. This CDR3 has 15 amino acids. With 4 bases clipped from V and 1 base from J, the junction kept 4 bases outside the gene matches.

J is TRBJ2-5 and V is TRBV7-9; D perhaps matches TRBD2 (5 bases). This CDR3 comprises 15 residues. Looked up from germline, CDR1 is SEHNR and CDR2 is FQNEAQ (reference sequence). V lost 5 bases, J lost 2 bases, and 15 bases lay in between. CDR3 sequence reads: CASSKTLPGQETQYF. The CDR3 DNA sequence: TGTGCCAGCAGCAAAACCCTCCCGGGGCAAGAGACCCAGTACTTC.

In DNA form, the CDR3 reads TGTGCCAGCAGCGCCCTAGCGGGGATTTCCACAGATACGCAGTATTTT. Protein product: CASSALAGISTDTQYF. V gene TRBV9 combines with J gene TRBJ2-3; 9 bases agree with TRBD2. V gave up 3 bases and J gave up 2 bases; unmatched junction bases: 7. The CDR3 is 16 amino acids. CDR1 is SGDLS, CDR2 YYNGEE, per germline.

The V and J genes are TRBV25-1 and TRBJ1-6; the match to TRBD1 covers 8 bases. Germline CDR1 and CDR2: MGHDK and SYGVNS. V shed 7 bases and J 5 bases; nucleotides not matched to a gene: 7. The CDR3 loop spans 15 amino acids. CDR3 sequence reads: CASTTGGYNNSPLHF. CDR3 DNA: TGTGCCAGCACCACAGGGGGGTACAATAATTCACCCCTCCACTTT.

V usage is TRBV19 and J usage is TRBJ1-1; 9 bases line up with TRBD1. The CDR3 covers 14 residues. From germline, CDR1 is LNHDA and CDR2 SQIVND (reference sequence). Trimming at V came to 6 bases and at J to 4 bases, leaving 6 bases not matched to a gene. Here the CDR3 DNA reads TGTGCCAGTAGATTACAGGGGGCAGGCACTGAAGCTTTCTTT. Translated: CASRLQGAGTEAFF.

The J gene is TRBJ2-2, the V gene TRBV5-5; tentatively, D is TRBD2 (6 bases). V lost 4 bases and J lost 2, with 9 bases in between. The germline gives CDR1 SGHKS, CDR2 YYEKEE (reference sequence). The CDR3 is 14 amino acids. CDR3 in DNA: TGTGCCAGCAGCACCACTAGCAACACCGGGGAGCTGTTTTTT. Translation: CASSTTSNTGELFF.

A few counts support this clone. For the CDR3, the DNA is TGTGCCAGCAGTGACGGGGGCACAGATACGCAGTATTTT. Translation gives CASSDGGTDTQYF. J is TRBJ2-3 and V is TRBV12-3 or TRBV12-4, with D perhaps matching TRBD2 (5 bases). The CDR3 sequence is 13 residues long. V dropped 5 bases and J dropped 1 base, with 7 bases sitting between them.

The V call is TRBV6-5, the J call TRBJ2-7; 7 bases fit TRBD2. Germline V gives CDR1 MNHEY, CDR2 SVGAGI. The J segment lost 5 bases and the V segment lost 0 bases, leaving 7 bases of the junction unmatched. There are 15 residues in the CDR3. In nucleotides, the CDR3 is TGTGCCAGCAGTTACTCGGGCGGGAGTTTCAACGAGCAGTACTTC. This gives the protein CASSYSGGSFNEQYF.

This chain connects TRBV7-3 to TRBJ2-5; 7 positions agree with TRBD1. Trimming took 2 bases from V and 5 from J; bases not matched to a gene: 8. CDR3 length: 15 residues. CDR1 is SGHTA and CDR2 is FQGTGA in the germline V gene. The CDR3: CASSLFPDRVETQYF. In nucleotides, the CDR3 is TGTGCCAGCAGCTTATTCCCCGACAGGGTGGAGACCCAGTACTTC.

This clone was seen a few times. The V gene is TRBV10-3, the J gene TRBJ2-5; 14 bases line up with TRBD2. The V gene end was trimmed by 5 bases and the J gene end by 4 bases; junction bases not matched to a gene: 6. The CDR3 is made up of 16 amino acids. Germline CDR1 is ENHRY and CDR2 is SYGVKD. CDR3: CAISPLTSGGVETQYF. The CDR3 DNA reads TGTGCCATCAGTCCCTTGACTAGCGGGGGGGTAGAGACCCAGTACTTC.

CDR3 DNA: TGTGCCGCCCAGAAGGGGACTGAAGCTTTCTTT. Protein: CAAQKGTEAFF. This chain joins TRBV28 and TRBJ1-1; TRBD1 might be the D (5 bases). Trimming shortened V by 11 bases and J by 5 bases, and 12 bases separated the two germline ends. Germline CDR1 reads MDHEN; CDR2 reads SYDVKM. The CDR3 spans 11 residues.

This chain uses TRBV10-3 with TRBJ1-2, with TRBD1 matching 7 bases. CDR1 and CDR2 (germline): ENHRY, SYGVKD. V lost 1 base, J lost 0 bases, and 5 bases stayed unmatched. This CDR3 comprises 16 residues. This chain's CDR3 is CAISEWTGSSNYGYTF. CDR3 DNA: TGTGCCATCAGTGAGTGGACAGGTTCGTCTAACTATGGCTACACCTTC.

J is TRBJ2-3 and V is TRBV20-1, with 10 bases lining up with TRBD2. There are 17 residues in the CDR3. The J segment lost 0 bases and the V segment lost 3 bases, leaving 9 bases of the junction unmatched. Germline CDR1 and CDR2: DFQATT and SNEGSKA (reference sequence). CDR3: CSASRTSGTTSTDTQYF. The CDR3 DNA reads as TGCAGTGCTAGTAGGACTAGCGGAACCACTAGCACAGATACGCAGTATTTT.